This T cell receptor beta chain was recorded in a study of blood T cell repertoires in COVID-19. In the study overall: The samples span acute and convalescent COVID-19 from the United States, Italy and Spain. T cells, B-cell-depleted T cells, or PBMCs supplied cDNA or gDNA.

V was clipped by 1 base and J by 8 bases, with 11 bases between them. Germline assignment: CDR1 SGHTA and CDR2 FQGNSA. The CDR3 contains 14 residues. Per the original methods: Reference gene primer amplification yielded estimated nucleated cell counts. This table comes from immunoSEQ multiplex PCR, and its TCRdb copy is limited to in-frame clones, with some not included. Clone size and the V and J calls come from that table; the DNA yielded D and trimming. The sample lists around 250,000 clones, roughly 80% occurring once. This rearrangement joins TRBV7-2 to TRBJ1-4; D unresolved. The origin of this receptor is a woman aged 18-29 years with acute or convalescent COVID-19. Sequencing input: peripheral blood. CDR3: CASSLVGDREKLFF. The DNA of the CDR3 is TGTGCCAGCAGCTTAGTTGGAGATCGCGAAAAACTGTTTTTT. The full variable domain, its missing parts supplied by reference TRBV7-2 and TRBJ1-4, is GAGVSQSPSNKVTEKGKDVELRCDPISGHTALYWYRQSLGQGLEFLIYFQGNSAPDKSGLPSDRFSAERTGGSVSTLTIQRTQQEDSAVYLCASSLVGDREKLFFGSGTQLSVL.